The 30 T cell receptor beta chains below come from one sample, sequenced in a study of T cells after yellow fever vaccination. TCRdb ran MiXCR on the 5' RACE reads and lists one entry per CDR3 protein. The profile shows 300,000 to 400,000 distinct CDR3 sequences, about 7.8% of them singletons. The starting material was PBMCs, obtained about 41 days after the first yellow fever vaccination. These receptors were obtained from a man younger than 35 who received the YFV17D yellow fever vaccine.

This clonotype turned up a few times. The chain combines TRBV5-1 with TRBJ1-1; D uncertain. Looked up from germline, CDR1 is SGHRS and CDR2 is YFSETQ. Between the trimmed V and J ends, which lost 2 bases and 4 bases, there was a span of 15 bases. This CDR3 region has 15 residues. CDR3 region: CASSLGLDLGTEAFF. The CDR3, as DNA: TGCGCCAGCAGCTTAGGGCTGGACCTGGGCACTGAAGCTTTCTTT.

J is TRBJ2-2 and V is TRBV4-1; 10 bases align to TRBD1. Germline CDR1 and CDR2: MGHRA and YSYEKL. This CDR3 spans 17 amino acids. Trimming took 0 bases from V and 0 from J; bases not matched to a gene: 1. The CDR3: CASSQDGTGANTGELFF. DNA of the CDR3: TGCGCCAGCAGCCAAGATGGGACAGGGGCGAACACCGGGGAGCTGTTTTTT.

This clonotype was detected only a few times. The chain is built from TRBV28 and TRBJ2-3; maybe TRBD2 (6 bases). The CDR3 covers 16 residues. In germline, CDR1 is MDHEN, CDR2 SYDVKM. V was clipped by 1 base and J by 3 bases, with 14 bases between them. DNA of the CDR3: TGTGCCAGCAGTTTATCCACGGGGGAGGTGACAGATACGCAGTATTTT. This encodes CASSLSTGEVTDTQYF.

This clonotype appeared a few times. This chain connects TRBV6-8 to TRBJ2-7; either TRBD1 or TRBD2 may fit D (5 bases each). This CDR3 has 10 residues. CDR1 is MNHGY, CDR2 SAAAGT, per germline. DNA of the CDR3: TGTGACTCCGGGACGAACGAGCAGTACTTC. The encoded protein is CDSGTNEQYF.

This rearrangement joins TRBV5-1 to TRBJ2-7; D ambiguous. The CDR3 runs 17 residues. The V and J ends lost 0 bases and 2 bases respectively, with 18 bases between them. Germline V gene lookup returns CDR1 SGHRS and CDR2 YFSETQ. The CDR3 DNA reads TGCGCCAGCAGCTTGGGGGCCCCCATTAATCAGGCCTACGAGCAGTACGTC. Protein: CASSLGAPINQAYEQYV.

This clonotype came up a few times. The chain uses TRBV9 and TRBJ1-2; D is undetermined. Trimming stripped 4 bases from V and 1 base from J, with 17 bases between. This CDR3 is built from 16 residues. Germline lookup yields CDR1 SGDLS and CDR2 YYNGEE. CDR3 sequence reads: CASSPRVGTINYGYTF. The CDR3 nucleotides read TGTGCCAGCAGCCCACGAGTCGGCACCATTAACTATGGCTACACCTTC.

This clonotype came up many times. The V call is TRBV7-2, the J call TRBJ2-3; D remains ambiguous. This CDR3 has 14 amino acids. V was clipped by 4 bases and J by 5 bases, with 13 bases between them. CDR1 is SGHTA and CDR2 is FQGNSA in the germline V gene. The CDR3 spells CASSSLWVVDTQYF. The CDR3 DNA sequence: TGTGCCAGCAGCTCCCTCTGGGTGGTAGATACGCAGTATTTT.

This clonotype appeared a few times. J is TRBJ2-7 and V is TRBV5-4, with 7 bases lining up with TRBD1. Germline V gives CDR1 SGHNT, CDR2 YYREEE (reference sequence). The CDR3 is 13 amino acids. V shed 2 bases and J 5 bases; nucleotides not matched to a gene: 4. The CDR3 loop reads CASSFGQVDEQYF. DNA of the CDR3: TGTGCCAGCAGCTTTGGACAGGTCGACGAGCAGTACTTC.

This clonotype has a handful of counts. DNA of the CDR3: TGTGCCAGCAGCTCTCACGGGGACCCTAGGTCACCCCTCCACTTT. Its protein is CASSSHGDPRSPLHF. The genes are TRBV7-9 and TRBJ1-6; tentative D call: TRBD1 (5 bases). The germline V gene has CDR1 SEHNR and CDR2 FQNEAQ (reference sequence). The CDR3 consists of 15 residues. Trimming stripped 4 bases from V and 10 bases from J, with 17 bases between.

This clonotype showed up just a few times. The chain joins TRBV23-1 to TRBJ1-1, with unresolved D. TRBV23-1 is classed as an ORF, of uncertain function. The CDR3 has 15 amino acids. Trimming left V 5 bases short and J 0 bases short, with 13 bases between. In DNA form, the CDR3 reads TGCGCCAGCAGTTGCCTGGACGGTCTGAACACTGAAGCTTTCTTT. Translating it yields CASSCLDGLNTEAFF.

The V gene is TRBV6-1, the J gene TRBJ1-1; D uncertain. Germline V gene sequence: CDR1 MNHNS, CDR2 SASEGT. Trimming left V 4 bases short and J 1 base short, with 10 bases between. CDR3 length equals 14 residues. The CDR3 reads CASSVSGKNTEAFF. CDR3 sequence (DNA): TGTGCCAGCAGTGTGAGTGGAAAGAACACTGAAGCTTTCTTT.

The CDR3 DNA sequence: TGTGCCAGCAGCTCACCGGGACAGGGAATATCAGCTTTCTTT. Its protein is CASSSPGQGISAFF. V usage is TRBV7-8 and J usage is TRBJ1-1; TRBD1 agrees at 9 bases. With 4 bases clipped from V and 10 bases from J, the junction kept 10 bases outside the gene matches. CDR1 and CDR2 (germline): SGHVS, FQNEAQ. The CDR3 consists of 14 residues.

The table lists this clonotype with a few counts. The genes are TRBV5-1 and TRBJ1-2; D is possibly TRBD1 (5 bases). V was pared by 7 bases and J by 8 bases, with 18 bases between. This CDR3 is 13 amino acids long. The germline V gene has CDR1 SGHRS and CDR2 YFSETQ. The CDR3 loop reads CASGTGDLGGYTF. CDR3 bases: TGCGCCAGCGGCACAGGAGACCTAGGGGGCTACACCTTC.

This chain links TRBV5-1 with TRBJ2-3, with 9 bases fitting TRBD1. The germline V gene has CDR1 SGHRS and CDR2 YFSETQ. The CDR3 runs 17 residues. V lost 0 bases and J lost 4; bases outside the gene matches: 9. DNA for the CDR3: TGCGCCAGCAGCTTGGTCCCCGGGACAGGGATTTCAGATACGCAGTATTTT. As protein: CASSLVPGTGISDTQYF.

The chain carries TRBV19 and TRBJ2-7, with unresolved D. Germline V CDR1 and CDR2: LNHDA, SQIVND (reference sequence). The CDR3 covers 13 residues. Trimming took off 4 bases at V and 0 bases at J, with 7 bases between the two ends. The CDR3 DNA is TGTGCCAGTAGTAGCGTGACCTCCTACGAGCAGTACTTC. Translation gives CASSSVTSYEQYF.

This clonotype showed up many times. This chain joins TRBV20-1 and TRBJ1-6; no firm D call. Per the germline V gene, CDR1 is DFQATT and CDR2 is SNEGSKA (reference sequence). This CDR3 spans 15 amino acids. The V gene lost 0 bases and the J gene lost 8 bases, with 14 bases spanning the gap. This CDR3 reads CSARDWVVNHSPLHF. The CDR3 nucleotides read TGCAGTGCTAGAGATTGGGTAGTCAACCATTCACCCCTCCACTTT.

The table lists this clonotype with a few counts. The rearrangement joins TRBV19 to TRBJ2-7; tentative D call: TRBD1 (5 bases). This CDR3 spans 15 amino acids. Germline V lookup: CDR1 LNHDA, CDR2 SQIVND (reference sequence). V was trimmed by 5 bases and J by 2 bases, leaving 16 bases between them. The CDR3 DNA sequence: TGTGCCAGTAGTCCTAGGCCACAGGCTACCTACGAGCAGTACTTC. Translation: CASSPRPQATYEQYF.

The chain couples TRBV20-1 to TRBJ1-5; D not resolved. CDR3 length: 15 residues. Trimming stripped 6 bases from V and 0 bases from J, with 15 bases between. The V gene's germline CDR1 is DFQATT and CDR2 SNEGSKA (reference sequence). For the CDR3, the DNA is TGCAGTGCGATCCGGGTCCGCTATAGCAATCAGCCCCAGCATTTT. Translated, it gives CSAIRVRYSNQPQHF.

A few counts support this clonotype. CDR3 loop: CASSLRGYQETQYF. Written as DNA, the CDR3 is TGTGCCAGCAGTCTACGGGGTTACCAAGAGACCCAGTACTTC. The rearrangement links TRBV6-5 to TRBJ2-5; D possibly corresponds to TRBD2 (5 bases). The CDR3 sequence is 14 residues long. With 5 bases removed from V and 0 bases from J, the gap between germline ends came to 10 bases. Per the germline V gene, CDR1 is MNHEY and CDR2 is SVGAGI.

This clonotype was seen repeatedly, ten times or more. CDR3 nucleotides: TGTGCCAGCAGCGTGGACAGCGCCTATGGCTACACCTTC. Translating it yields CASSVDSAYGYTF. The chain links TRBV7-2 to TRBJ1-2; TRBD1 might be the D (6 bases). CDR1 is SGHTA, CDR2 FQGNSA, per germline. This CDR3 region has 13 residues. Deletions cut 5 bases from V and 4 bases from J, with 11 bases between.

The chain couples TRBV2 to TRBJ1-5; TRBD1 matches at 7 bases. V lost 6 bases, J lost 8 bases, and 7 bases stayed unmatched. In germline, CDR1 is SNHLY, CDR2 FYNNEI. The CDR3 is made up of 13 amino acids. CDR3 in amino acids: CASRGQPDEPQHF. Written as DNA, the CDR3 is TGTGCCAGCAGGGGACAGCCAGACGAGCCCCAGCATTTT.

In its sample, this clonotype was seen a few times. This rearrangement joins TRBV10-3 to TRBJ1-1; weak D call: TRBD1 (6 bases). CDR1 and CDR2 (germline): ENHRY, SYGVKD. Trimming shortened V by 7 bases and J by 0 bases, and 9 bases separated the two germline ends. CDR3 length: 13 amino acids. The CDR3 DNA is TGTGCCATCACCGGGACATTGAACACTGAAGCTTTCTTT. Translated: CAITGTLNTEAFF.

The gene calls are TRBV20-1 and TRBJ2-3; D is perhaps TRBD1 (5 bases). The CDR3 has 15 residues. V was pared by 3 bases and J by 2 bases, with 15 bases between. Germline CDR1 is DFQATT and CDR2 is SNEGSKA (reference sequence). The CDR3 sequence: CSARFARVATDTQYF. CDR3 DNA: TGCAGTGCTAGGTTCGCCAGGGTAGCCACAGATACGCAGTATTTT.

In DNA form, the CDR3 reads TGCGCCAGCAGCCGTCGAGACGGGAGCACAGATACGCAGTATTTT. Its protein product is CASSRRDGSTDTQYF. This chain uses TRBV4-1 with TRBJ2-3; D unclear. The CDR3 is 15 amino acids. V was pared by 4 bases and J by 0 bases, with 11 bases between. Germline assignment: CDR1 MGHRA and CDR2 YSYEKL.

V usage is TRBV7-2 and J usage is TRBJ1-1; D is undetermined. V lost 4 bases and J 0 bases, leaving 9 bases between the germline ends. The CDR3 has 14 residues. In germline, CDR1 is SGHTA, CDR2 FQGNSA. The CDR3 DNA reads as TGTGCCAGCAGCTGGGTCCTCCTGAACACTGAAGCTTTCTTT. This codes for CASSWVLLNTEAFF.

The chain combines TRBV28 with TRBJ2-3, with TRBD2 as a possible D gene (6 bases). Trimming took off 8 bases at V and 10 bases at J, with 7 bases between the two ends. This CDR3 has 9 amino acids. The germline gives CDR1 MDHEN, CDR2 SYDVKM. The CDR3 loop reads CASGGAQYF. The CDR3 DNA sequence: TGTGCCAGCGGAGGGGCGCAGTATTTT. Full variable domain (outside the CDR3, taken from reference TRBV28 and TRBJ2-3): DVKVTQSSRYLVKRTGEKVFLECVQDMDHENMFWYRQDPGLGLRLIYFSYDVKMKEKGDIPEGYSVSREKKERFSLILESASTNQTSMYLCASGGAQYFGPGTRLTVL.

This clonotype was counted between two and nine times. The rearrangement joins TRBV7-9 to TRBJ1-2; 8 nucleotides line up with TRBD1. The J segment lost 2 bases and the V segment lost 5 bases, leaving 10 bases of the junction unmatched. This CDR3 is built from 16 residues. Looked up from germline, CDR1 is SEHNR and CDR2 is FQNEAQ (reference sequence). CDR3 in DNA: TGTGCCAGCAGCCGTGGGGGGACAGGCCTGAACTATGGCTACACCTTC. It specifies CASSRGGTGLNYGYTF. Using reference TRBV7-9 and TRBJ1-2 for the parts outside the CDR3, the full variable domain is DTGVSQNPRHKITKRGQNVTFRCDPISEHNRLYWYRQTLGQGPEFLTYFQNEAQLEKSRLLSDRFSAERPKGSFSTLEIQRTEQGDSAMYLCASSRGGTGLNYGYTFGSGTRLTVV.

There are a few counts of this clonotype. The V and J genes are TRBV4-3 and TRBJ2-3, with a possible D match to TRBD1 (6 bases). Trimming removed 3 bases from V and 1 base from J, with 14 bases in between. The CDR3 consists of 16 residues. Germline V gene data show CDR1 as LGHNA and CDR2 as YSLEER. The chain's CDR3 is CASSQDTHRGTDTQYF. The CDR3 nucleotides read TGCGCCAGCAGCCAGGACACCCACAGGGGCACAGATACGCAGTATTTT.

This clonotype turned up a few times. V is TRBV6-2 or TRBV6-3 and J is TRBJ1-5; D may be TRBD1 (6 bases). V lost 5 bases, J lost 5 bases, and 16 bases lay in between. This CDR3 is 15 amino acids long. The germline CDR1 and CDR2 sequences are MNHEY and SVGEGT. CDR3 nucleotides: TGTGCCAGCAGTACACAACAGGGATGGGATCAGCCCCAGCATTTT. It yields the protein CASSTQQGWDQPQHF.

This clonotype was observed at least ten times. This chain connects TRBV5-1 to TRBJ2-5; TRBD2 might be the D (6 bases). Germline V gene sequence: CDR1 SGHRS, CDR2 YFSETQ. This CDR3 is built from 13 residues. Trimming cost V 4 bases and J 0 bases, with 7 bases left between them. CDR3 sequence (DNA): TGCGCCAGCAGCGCGGGGTACCAAGAGACCCAGTACTTC. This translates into CASSAGYQETQYF.